The TCR beta chain under discussion was sequenced for a study of cytomegalovirus exposure and HLA in healthy donors. 60 Vbeta and 13 Jbeta primers were used in PCR. Profiling relied on immunoSEQ multiplex PCR, and the TCRdb table lists in-frame clones only, not all of them. The data contain 150,000 or so clones, over 70% of them singletons. Turning to this clone: Its antigen is unidentified.

V was pared by 3 bases and J by 7 bases, with 6 bases of the junction left unmatched. The germline CDR1 and CDR2 sequences are PRHDT and FYEKMQ (reference sequence). CDR3 size: 15 residues. Whole-study results and caveats: It was reported that the classifier diagnosed cytomegalovirus status with high specificity and sensitivity in both the original and validation cohorts. TRBV6-2, TRBV6-3 and some other V segments were excluded as indistinguishable.

This clonotype was sampled from a middle-aged woman in good health and CMV-seropositive. The chain recombines TRBV13 with TRBJ1-3, with TRBD1 identical over 10 bases. The material sequenced was PBMCs. This CDR3 reads CASSFRTGGLNTIYF. Written as DNA, the CDR3 is TGTGCCAGCAGCTTCAGGACAGGGGGACTTAACACCATATATTTT.